This T cell receptor beta chain was captured by sequencing in a study of human T cells and chemical hapten exposure. Across the whole study: Patients, mostly women, had alopecia areata, alopecia totalis or alopecia universalis.

The time point here: patch test 2, 6 weeks after DPC sensitization. Stated treatment: therapeutic diphenylcyclopropenone sensitization with weekly scalp DPC. TCRdb re-called the RACE reads with MiXCR, one entry per CDR3 protein. The repertoire holds approximately 350,000 distinct CDR3 sequences, 6% to 7% seen once, with under 7% in the top ten. Trimming stripped 3 bases from V and 9 bases from J, with 20 bases between. The germline CDR1 and CDR2 sequences are KGHSH and LQKENI. The CDR3 contains 15 residues. This clonotype appeared once. J is TRBJ1-2 and V is TRBV18, with TRBD1 as a possible D gene (6 bases). Sequencing used whole blood, obtained in connection with sensitization to the hapten diphenylcyclopropenone (DPC). The clonotype was recovered from a woman aged 18-30 years with alopecia areata. Some clones in this sample may be carry-over from other donors' samples. CDR3 nucleotide sequence: TGTGCCAGCTCACCCGACTTGGGGGCCCCTATTAGCTACACCTTC. It yields the protein CASSPDLGAPISYTF.